Following are 22 T cell receptor beta chains from one sample sequenced in a study of beta chain features in type 1 diabetes. Expressed TCRB transcripts were sequenced because the entire RNA isolate underwent reverse transcription. Data came from immunoSEQ multiplex PCR; TCRdb stores just in-frame clones and leaves some out. The sample includes 310,000 or so clones, approximately 11% of them seen just once. What was sequenced was naive CD4+ T cells from blood. The origin of the receptors is a woman younger than 45 in good health.

This clone has more than one count but fewer than ten. This chain connects TRBV7-3 to TRBJ2-1; the match to TRBD2 covers 7 bases. Germline CDR1 is SGHTA and CDR2 is FQGTGA. The CDR3 is made up of 15 amino acids. The junction had 9 bases not matched to a gene; V was cut back by 3 bases and J by 7 bases. The CDR3 here is CASSFGGGSGNEQFF. The CDR3 region has the DNA TGTGCCAGCAGCTTCGGAGGCGGGAGCGGTAATGAGCAGTTCTTC.

This clone was seen a few times. V is TRBV29-1 and J is TRBJ2-1; no clear D gene. The length of the CDR3 is 13 residues. Trimming stripped 4 bases from V and 0 bases from J, with 7 bases between. Germline V gene data show CDR1 as SQVTM and CDR2 as ANQGSEA. The CDR3 is CSVGAASYNEQFF. CDR3 DNA: TGCAGCGTTGGCGCGGCCTCCTACAATGAGCAGTTCTTC.

The J gene is TRBJ2-5, the V gene TRBV7-3; a weak D match, TRBD2 (6 bases). The germline V gene has CDR1 SGHTA and CDR2 FQGTGA. The CDR3 is 13 residues long. V lost 5 bases, J lost 3 bases, and 10 bases lay in between. CDR3 in amino acids: CASSRDFKETQYF. DNA for the CDR3: TGTGCCAGCAGCCGGGACTTTAAAGAGACCCAGTACTTC.

The CDR3 sequence is CASSPPGDRDEQYF. The DNA of the CDR3 is TGTGCCAGCTCACCACCGGGCGACAGGGACGAGCAGTACTTC. This chain uses TRBV18 with TRBJ2-7, with TRBD1 matching over 7 bases. The CDR3 contains 14 residues. Unmatched junction bases numbered 4, after V lost 0 bases and J lost 5 bases. Germline V CDR1 and CDR2: KGHSH, LQKENI.

This clone has just a few counts. This chain links TRBV25-1 with TRBJ2-1; 13 bases agree with TRBD2. Germline lookup yields CDR1 MGHDK and CDR2 SYGVNS. The trim removed 6 bases at V and 4 bases at J, leaving 12 bases unmatched. CDR3 length equals 18 residues. CDR3 DNA: TGTGCCAGCAGCGCTGGACTAGCGGGAGTAATCCGATACAATGAGCAGTTCTTC. Encoded protein: CASSAGLAGVIRYNEQFF.

The chain has TRBV6-4 and TRBJ2-1; 8 nucleotides align to TRBD2. The CDR3 length is 14 residues. CDR1 is MRHNA and CDR2 is SNTAGT in the germline V gene. Unmatched junction bases numbered 4, after V lost 4 bases and J lost 5 bases. CDR3 DNA sequence: TGTGCCAGCAGTGCTACGGGAGGGAACAATGAGCAGTTCTTC. This sequence encodes CASSATGGNNEQFF.

This clone was counted between two and nine times. V gene TRBV21-1 combines with J gene TRBJ2-1; the table's D gene call, TRBD2, was not cross checked with the DNA. TRBV21-1 is reported as a pseudogene. This CDR3 is built from 19 residues. In nucleotides, the CDR3 is TGTGCCAGCAGCGCAGGACTAGCGGGAGGGCCATCCACAATGGTTGAGCAGTTCTTC. As protein: CASSAGLAGGPSTMVEQFF.

The chain recombines TRBV7-6 with TRBJ2-3; tentatively, D is TRBD1 (5 bases). Germline lookup yields CDR1 SGHVS and CDR2 FNYEAQ. The length of the CDR3 is 16 residues. Between the trimmed V and J ends, which lost 1 base and 4 bases, there was a span of 15 bases. CDR3 nucleotides: TGTGCCAGCAGCTTAGGTGCCAGGGTTCGTGCAGATACGCAGTATTTT. Its protein product is CASSLGARVRADTQYF.

The CDR3 DNA is TGTGCCTGGAGACTGATTATCGGGGGGGGCACCGGGGAGCTGTTTTTT. Protein sequence: CAWRLIIGGGTGELFF. The chain recombines TRBV30 with TRBJ2-2, with TRBD2 matching 8 bases. The CDR3 is 16 residues long. The V and J ends lost 3 bases and 4 bases, in that order; junction bases with no gene match: 10. Germline V gene lookup returns CDR1 GTSNPN and CDR2 SVGIG (reference sequence). The full variable domain, rest sourced from reference TRBV30 and TRBJ2-2, is SQTIHQWPATLVQPVGSPLSLECTVEGTSNPNLYWYRQAAGRGLQLLFYSVGIGQISSEVPQNLSASRPQDRQFILSSKKLLLSDSGFYLCAWRLIIGGGTGELFFGEGSRLTVL.

The V call is TRBV18, the J call TRBJ2-1; TRBD2 might be the D (7 bases). V was shortened by 3 bases and J by 10 bases, with 13 bases between the two germline ends. There are 13 residues in the CDR3. Per the germline V gene, CDR1 is KGHSH and CDR2 is LQKENI. CDR3 amino acids: CASSPGGGREQFF. In DNA form, the CDR3 reads TGTGCCAGCTCACCGGGCGGGGGCCGAGAGCAGTTCTTC. Looking up the rest from reference TRBV18 and TRBJ2-1 gives the full variable domain: NAGVMQNPRHLVRRRGQEARLRCSPMKGHSHVYWYRQLPEEGLKFMVYLQKENIIDESGMPKERFSAEFPKEGPSILRIQQVVRGDSAAYFCASSPGGGREQFFGPGTRLTVL.

This clone came up a few times. V is TRBV4-3 and J is TRBJ2-3; 8 bases line up with TRBD2. Germline CDR1 LGHNA, CDR2 YSLEER. Trimming at V came to 1 base and at J to 1 base, leaving 7 bases not matched to a gene. The CDR3 is made up of 17 amino acids. The CDR3 is CASSQVIAGMGTDTQYF. The CDR3 coding sequence is TGCGCCAGCAGCCAAGTTATAGCGGGAATGGGCACAGATACGCAGTATTTT.

V and J are TRBV5-1 and TRBJ2-1; 7 nucleotides line up with TRBD2. The CDR3 spans 15 residues. The V segment lost 5 bases and the J segment 7 bases; nucleotides outside the gene matches: 12. From germline, CDR1 is SGHRS and CDR2 YFSETQ. Here the CDR3 reads CASRDDRASGNEQFF. The CDR3 DNA is TGCGCCAGCAGAGACGACCGGGCTAGCGGTAATGAGCAGTTCTTC. Together with reference TRBV5-1 and TRBJ2-1, the CDR3 gives the full variable domain: KAGVTQTPRYLIKTRGQQVTLSCSPISGHRSVSWYQQTPGQGLQFLFEYFSETQRNKGNFPGRFSGRQFSNSRSEMNVSTLELGDSALYLCASRDDRASGNEQFFGPGTRLTVL.

Only a few counts were recorded for this clone. The gene calls are TRBV4-3 and TRBJ1-3, with D perhaps TRBD1 (5 bases). The CDR3 has 15 amino acids. V was trimmed by 4 bases and J by 1 base, leaving 11 bases between them. CDR1 and CDR2 (germline): LGHNA, YSLEER. The CDR3 nucleotides read TGCGCCAGCAGCCCGGACACGATTTCTGGAAACACCATATATTTT. Protein sequence: CASSPDTISGNTIYF.

This clone was counted a few times. J is TRBJ1-5 and V is TRBV29-1, with 8 bases identical to TRBD1. The CDR3 consists of 15 residues. V shed 5 bases and J 2 bases; nucleotides not matched to a gene: 8. Germline-derived CDR1 and CDR2 are SQVTM and ANQGSEA. The CDR3 here is CSVTQGGTGNQPQHF. The CDR3 region has the DNA TGCAGCGTTACACAGGGGGGGACGGGCAATCAGCCCCAGCATTTT.

In this sample, this clone turned up a few times. The chain is built from TRBV18 and TRBJ2-5; D possibly corresponds to TRBD2 (5 bases). The V end lost 3 bases, the J end lost 5 bases, and 16 bases lay between the germline ends. The CDR3 has 15 residues. Per germline, CDR1 KGHSH and CDR2 LQKENI. The CDR3 here is CASSPPSNGGETQYF. The CDR3 coding sequence is TGTGCCAGCTCACCTCCTAGCAACGGCGGTGAGACCCAGTACTTC.

CDR3 sequence reads: CASSRTDNQPQHF. CDR3 nucleotide sequence: TGTGCCAGCAGCCGGACAGACAATCAGCCCCAGCATTTT. The chain employs TRBV9 and TRBJ1-5; TRBD1 might be the D (6 bases). V lost 4 bases, J lost 3 bases, and 8 bases lay in between. The CDR3 has 13 amino acids. Germline values: CDR1 SGDLS, CDR2 YYNGEE.

The gene calls are TRBV6-4 and TRBJ2-7, with 9 nucleotides matching TRBD2. With 0 bases clipped from V and 0 bases from J, the junction kept 3 bases outside the gene matches. Per the germline V gene, CDR1 is MRHNA and CDR2 is SNTAGT. The length of the CDR3 is 16 residues. CDR3 DNA: TGTGCCAGCAGTGACTCGACTAGCGGATTCTCCTACGAGCAGTACTTC. Translation: CASSDSTSGFSYEQYF.

This clone was recorded a few times. The chain's CDR3 is CASSQIGTSGRAKSTDTQYF. The DNA for the CDR3 is TGTGCCAGCAGCCAAATTGGGACTAGCGGGAGAGCTAAGAGCACAGATACGCAGTATTTT. This chain links TRBV4-2 with TRBJ2-3; TRBD2 agrees at 14 bases. The CDR3 covers 20 residues. V lost 2 bases, J lost 0 bases, and 10 bases stayed unmatched. CDR1 LGHNA and CDR2 YNFKEQ come from the germline V gene.

This clone was seen a handful of times. V gene TRBV5-1 combines with J gene TRBJ2-7; TRBD2 matches 11 bases. J lost 3 bases, V lost 3 bases, and 5 bases had no gene match. The CDR3 is 15 residues long. CDR1 is SGHRS and CDR2 is YFSETQ in the germline V gene. DNA of the CDR3: TGCGCCAGCAGCTCTACCACTAGCGGGAGCTACGAGCAGTACTTC. This encodes CASSSTTSGSYEQYF.

This clone has more than one count but fewer than ten. The chain recombines TRBV4-3 with TRBJ2-1; D is perhaps TRBD1 (6 bases). V shed 4 bases and J shed 0 bases, with 13 bases lying between them. The CDR3 has 16 residues. Germline V CDR1 and CDR2: LGHNA, YSLEER. The CDR3 region is CASSPLRGSSYNEQFF. The CDR3 nucleotides read TGCGCCAGCAGCCCCCTAAGGGGGAGCTCCTACAATGAGCAGTTCTTC.

This clone was seen a few times. V is TRBV7-2 and J is TRBJ2-7, with no clear D. Trimming took 1 base from V and 2 from J, leaving 12 bases between them. In germline, CDR1 is SGHTA, CDR2 FQGNSA. The CDR3 spans 15 residues. The CDR3 sequence: CASSLEAVSAYEQYF. The CDR3 DNA is TGTGCCAGCAGCTTAGAGGCGGTCAGTGCCTACGAGCAGTACTTC.

The chain joins TRBV2 to TRBJ2-5; 8 nucleotides line up with TRBD2. This CDR3 comprises 13 residues. The J segment lost 5 bases and the V segment lost 7 bases, leaving 6 bases of the junction unmatched. Germline assignment: CDR1 SNHLY and CDR2 FYNNEI. CDR3 sequence reads: CASTTGGWETQYF. The CDR3 bases are TGTGCCAGCACCACGGGAGGGTGGGAGACCCAGTACTTC.